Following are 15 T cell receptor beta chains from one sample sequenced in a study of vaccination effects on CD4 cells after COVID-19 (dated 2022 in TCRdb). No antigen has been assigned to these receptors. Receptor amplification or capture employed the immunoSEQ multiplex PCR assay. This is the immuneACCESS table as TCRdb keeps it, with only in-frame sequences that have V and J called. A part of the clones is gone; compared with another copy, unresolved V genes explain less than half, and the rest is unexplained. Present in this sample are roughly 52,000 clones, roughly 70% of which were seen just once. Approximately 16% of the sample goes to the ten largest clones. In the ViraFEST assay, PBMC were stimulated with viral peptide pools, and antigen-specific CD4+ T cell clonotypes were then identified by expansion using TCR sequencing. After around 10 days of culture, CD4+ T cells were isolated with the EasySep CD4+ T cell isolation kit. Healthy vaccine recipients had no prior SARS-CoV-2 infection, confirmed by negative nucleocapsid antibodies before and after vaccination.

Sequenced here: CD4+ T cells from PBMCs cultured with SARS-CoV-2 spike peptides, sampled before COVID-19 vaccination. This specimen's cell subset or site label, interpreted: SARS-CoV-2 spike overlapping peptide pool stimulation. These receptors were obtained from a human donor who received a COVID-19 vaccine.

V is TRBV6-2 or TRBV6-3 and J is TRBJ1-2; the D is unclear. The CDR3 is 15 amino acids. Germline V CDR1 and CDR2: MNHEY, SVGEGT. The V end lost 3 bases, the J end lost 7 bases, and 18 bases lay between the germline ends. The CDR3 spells CASSYFNGEKAGYTF. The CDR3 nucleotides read TGTGCCAGCAGTTATTTTAACGGGGAGAAGGCTGGCTACACCTTC.

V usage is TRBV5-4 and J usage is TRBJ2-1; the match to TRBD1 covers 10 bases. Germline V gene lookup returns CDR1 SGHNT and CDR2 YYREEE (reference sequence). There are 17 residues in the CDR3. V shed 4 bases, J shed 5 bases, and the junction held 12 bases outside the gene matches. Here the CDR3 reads CASSPTMTGGVHNEQFF. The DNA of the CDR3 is TGTGCCAGCAGCCCGACTATGACAGGGGGCGTCCACAATGAGCAGTTCTTC.

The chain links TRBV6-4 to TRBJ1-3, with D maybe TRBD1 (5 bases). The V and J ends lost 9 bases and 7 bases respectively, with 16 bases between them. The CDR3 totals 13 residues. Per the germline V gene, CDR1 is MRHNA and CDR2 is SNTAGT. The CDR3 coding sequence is TGTGCCAGGCCCTCAGGGATCGGGAACACCATATATTTT. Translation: CARPSGIGNTIYF.

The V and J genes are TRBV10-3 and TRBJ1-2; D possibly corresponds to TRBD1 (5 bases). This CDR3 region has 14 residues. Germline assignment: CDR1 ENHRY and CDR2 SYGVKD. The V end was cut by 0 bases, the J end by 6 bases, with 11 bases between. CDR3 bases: TGTGCCATCAGTGAGTCGGGGGTTTCCCATGGCTACACCTTC. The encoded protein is CAISESGVSHGYTF.

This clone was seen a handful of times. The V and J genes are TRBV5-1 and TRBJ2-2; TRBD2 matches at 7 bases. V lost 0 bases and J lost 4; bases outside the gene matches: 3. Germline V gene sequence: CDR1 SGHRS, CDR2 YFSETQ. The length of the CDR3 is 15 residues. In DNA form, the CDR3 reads TGCGCCAGCAGCTTGGGGCCGGGGGGCACCGGGGAGCTGTTTTTT. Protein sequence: CASSLGPGGTGELFF.

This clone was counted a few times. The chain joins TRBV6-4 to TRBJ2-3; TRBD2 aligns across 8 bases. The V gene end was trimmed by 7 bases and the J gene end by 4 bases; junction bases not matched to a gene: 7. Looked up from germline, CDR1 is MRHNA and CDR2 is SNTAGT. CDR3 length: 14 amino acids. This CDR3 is CASTAGGASDTQYF. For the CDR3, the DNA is TGTGCCAGCACGGCGGGGGGAGCTTCAGATACGCAGTATTTT.

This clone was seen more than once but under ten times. CDR3: CASSLAPSPLHF. As DNA, the CDR3 is TGTGCCAGCAGCTTAGCACCCTCACCCCTCCACTTT. J is TRBJ1-6 and V is TRBV7-9; no definite D call. This CDR3 is 12 amino acids long. CDR1 SEHNR and CDR2 FQNEAQ come from the germline V gene (reference sequence). V lost 0 bases, J lost 10 bases, and 4 bases lay in between. The full variable domain, in which reference TRBV7-9 and TRBJ1-6 provide the parts outside the CDR3, is DTGVSQNPRHKITKRGQNVTFRCDPISEHNRLYWYRQTLGQGPEFLTYFQNEAQLEKSRLLSDRFSAERPKGSFSTLEIQRTEQGDSAMYLCASSLAPSPLHFGNGTRLTVT.

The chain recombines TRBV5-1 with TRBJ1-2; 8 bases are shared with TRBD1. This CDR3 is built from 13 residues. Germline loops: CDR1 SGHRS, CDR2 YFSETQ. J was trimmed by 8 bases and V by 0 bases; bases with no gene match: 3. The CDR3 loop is CASSLGDRGGYTF. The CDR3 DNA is TGCGCCAGCAGCTTGGGCGACAGGGGCGGCTACACCTTC.

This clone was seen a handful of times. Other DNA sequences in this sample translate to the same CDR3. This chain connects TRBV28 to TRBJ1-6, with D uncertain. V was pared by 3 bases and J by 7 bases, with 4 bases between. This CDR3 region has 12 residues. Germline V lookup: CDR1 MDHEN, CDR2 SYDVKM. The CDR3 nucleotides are TGTGCCAGCAGTTTGGGCAATTCACCCCTCCACTTT. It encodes CASSLGNSPLHF.

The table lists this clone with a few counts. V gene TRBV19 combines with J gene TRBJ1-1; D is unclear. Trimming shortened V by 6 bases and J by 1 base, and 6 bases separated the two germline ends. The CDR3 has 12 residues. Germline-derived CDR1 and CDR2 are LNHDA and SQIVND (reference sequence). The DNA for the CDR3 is TGTGCCAGTAGCAACAGGAACACTGAAGCTTTCTTT. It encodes CASSNRNTEAFF.

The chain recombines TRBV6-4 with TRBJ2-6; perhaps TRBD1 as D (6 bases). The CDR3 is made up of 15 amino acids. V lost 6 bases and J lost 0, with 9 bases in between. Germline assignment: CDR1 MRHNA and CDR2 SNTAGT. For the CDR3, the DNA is TGTGCCAGCAGCCCACAGGGCTCTGGGGCCAACGTCCTGACTTTC. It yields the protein CASSPQGSGANVLTF.

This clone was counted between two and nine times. The CDR3 bases are TGTGCCTGTTCAGGGGGAGGAAACACCATATATTTT. As protein: CACSGGGNTIYF. The gene calls are TRBV30 and TRBJ1-3; 7 bases are shared with TRBD1. Germline V lookup: CDR1 GTSNPN, CDR2 SVGIG (reference sequence). After removal of 6 bases from V and 4 bases from J, the junction contained 3 bases not matched to a gene. The CDR3 length is 12 residues.

The CDR3 sequence: CASSLQLSSGRYEQFF. The CDR3, as DNA: TGTGCCAGCAGCTTGCAGTTGTCTAGCGGGAGGTATGAGCAGTTCTTC. The chain links TRBV5-6 to TRBJ2-1; TRBD2 matches 11 bases. The CDR3 contains 16 residues. The germline V gene encodes CDR1 SGHDT and CDR2 YYEEEE. Germline trimming cut 1 base from V and 8 bases from J; bases unmatched to any gene: 8. The whole variable domain, remainder taken from reference TRBV5-6 and TRBJ2-1, is DAGVTQSPTHLIKTRGQQVTLRCSPKSGHDTVSWYQQALGQGPQFIFQYYEEEERQRGNFPDRFSGHQFPNYSSELNVNALLLGDSALYLCASSLQLSSGRYEQFFGPGTRLTVL.

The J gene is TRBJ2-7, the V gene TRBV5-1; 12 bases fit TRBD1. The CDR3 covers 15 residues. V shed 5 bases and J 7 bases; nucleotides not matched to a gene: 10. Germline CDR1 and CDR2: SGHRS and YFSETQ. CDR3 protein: CASSPGQGASGEQYF. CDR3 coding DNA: TGCGCCAGCAGTCCGGGACAGGGGGCATCTGGAGAGCAGTACTTC.

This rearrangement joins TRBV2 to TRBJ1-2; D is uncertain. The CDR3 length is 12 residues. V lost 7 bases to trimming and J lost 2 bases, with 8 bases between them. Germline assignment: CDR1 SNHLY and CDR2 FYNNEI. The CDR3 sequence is CASKATNYGYTF. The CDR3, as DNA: TGTGCCAGCAAAGCGACCAACTATGGCTACACCTTC.